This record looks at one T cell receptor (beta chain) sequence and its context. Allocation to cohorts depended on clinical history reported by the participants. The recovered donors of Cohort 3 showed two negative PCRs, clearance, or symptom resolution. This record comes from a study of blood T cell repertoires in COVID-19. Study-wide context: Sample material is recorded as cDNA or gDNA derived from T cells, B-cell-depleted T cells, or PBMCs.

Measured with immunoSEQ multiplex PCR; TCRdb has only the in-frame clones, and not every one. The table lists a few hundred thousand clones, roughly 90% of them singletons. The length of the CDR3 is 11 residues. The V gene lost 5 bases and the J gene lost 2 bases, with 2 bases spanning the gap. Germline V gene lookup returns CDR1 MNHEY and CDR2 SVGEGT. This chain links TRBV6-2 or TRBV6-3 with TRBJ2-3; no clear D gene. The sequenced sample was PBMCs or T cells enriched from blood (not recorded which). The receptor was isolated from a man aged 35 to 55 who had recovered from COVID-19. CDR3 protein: CASSHTDTQYF. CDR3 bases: TGTGCCAGCAGTCACACAGATACGCAGTATTTT.